One T cell receptor beta chain is described in this entry. What it binds is not known. Upon completion of around eleven days in culture, CD4+ T cells were isolated. Of the BNT162b2 and mRNA-1273 vaccines, participants received two doses of one or the other. This sample was included in a study of vaccination effects on CD4 cells after COVID-19. On the study more broadly: After the second dose, samples were taken at median day 72.

Clones were sequenced by immunoSEQ multiplex PCR, and TCRdb holds only the in-frame ones, with some missing. The sample consists of approximately 60,000 clones, about 81% of them appearing once. CDR1 is SGDLS and CDR2 is YYNGEE in the germline V gene. The CDR3 has 14 residues. The V gene lost 0 bases and the J gene lost 2 bases, with 8 bases spanning the gap. Study-wide results and limits: Healthy vaccinees' vaccine-induced clones included only 1 of 255 that recognized common cold coronaviruses.

This sequence originates from a human donor who received a COVID-19 vaccine. This chain joins TRBV9 and TRBJ1-1, with D hard to call. Source: CD4+ T cells from PBMCs cultured without peptide, taken after COVID-19 vaccination. The CDR3 DNA reads TGTGCCAGCAGCGTAGTTCCGGTTAACACTGAAGCTTTCTTT. As protein: CASSVVPVNTEAFF. Full variable domain (remainder filled in from reference TRBV9 and TRBJ1-1): DSGVTQTPKHLITATGQRVTLRCSPRSGDLSVYWYQQSLDQGLQFLIQYYNGEERAKGNILERFSAQQFPDLHSELNLSSLELGDSALYFCASSVVPVNTEAFFGQGTRLTVV.